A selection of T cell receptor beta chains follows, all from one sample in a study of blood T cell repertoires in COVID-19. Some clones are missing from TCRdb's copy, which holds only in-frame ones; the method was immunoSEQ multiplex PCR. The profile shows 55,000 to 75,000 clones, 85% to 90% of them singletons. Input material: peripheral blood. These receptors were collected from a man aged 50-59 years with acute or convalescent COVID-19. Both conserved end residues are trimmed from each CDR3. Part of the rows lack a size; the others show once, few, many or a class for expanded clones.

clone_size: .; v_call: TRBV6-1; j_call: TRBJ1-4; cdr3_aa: ASSERTGIREKLF
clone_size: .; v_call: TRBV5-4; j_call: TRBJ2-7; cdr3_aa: ASSRGTSGRVYEQY
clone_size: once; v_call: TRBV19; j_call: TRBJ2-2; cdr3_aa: ASWAGRFTGELF
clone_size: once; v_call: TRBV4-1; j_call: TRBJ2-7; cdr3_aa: ASSQGQGSYEQY
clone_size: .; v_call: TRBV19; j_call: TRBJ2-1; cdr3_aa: ASSIPHGAGVYHEQF
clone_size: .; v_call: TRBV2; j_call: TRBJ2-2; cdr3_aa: ASRPSGTGELF
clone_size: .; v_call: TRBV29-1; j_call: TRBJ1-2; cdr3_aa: SAEGDSKIRSGYT
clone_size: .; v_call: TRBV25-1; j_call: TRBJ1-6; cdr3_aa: ASSDAGGNSPLH
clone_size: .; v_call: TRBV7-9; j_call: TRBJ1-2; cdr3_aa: ASSLLQVENYGYT
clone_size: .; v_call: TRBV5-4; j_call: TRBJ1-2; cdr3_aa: ASSLEWVPGLYT
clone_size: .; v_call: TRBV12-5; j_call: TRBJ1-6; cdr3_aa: ASGSLHSSYNSPLH
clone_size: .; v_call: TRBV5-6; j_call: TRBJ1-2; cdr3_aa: ASSQTDRGFGTAYGYT
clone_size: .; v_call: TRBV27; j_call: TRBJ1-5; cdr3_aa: ASSRTGPRAYSNQPQH
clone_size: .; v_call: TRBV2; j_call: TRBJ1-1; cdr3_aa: ASGRDRNTEAF
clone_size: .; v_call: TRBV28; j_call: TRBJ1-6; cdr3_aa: ASSLVQVYNSPLH
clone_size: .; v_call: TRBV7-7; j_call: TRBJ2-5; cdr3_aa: ASSTVAGGRETQY
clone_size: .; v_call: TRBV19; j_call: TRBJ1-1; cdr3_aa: ASSPRPGGTEAF
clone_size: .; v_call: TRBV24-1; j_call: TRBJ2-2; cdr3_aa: ATSDSGGYTGELF
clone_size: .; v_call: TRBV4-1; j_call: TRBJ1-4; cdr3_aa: ASSQDLSRGRKLF
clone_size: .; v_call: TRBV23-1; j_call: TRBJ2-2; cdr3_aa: ASSHQTSGRVTGELF
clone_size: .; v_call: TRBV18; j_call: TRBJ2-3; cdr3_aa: ASSPQPLGTDTQY
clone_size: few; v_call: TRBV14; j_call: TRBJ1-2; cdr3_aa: ASSQDASRTGGDYGYT
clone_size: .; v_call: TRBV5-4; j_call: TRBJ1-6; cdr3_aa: ASSLEATGNSPLH
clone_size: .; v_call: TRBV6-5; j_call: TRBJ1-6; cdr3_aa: ASSYGGGSGNSPLH
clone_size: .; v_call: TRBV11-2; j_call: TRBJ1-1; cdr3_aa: ASSLYYSNTEAF
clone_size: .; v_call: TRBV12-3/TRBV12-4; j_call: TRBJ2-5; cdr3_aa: ASSLPTGETQY
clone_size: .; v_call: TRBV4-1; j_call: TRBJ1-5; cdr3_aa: ASSQEFQAGQPQH
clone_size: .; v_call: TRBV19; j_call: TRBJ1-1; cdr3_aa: ASSSVGGTEAF
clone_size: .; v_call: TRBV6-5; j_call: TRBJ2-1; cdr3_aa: ASSYSGTSGKDEQF
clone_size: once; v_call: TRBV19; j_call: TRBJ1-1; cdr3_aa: ASSHRDTEAF
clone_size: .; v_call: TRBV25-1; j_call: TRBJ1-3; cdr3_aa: ASRHSRGISGNTIY
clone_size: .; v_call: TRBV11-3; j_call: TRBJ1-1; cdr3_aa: ASSLEEDTEAF
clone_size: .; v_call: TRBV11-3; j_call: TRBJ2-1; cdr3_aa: ASSLRSSSYNEQF
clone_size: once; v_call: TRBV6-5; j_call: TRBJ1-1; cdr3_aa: ASQDRGRLNTEAF
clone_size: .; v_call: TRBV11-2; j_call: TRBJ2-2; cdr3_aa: ASSFLRGAGGILTGELF
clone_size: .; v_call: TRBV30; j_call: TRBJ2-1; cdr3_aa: AWGDTGQTPHEQF
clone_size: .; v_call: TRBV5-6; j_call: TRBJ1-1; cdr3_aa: ASSLVASTEAF